The 9 T cell receptor beta chains listed next were all sequenced from one sample in a study of siplizumab effects on memory and regulatory T cells. This table comes from immunoSEQ multiplex PCR, and its TCRdb copy is limited to in-frame clones, with some not included. This sample has some 100,000 clones; 91% occur once, and the top ten carry approximately 0.15%. The sequenced material came from CD4+ T cells sorted from blood. All receptors derive from a human donor in good health.

V is TRBV27 and J is TRBJ1-5; D not resolved. Germline V gene sequence: CDR1 MNHEY, CDR2 SMNVEV (reference sequence). Trimming took 3 bases from V and 8 from J, leaving 11 bases between them. CDR3 length: 13 amino acids. This chain's CDR3 is CASSLVLGEPQHF. Here the CDR3 DNA reads TGTGCCAGCAGTTTGGTCCTAGGAGAGCCCCAGCATTTT.

V gene TRBV7-3 combines with J gene TRBJ2-7; 11 bases align to TRBD2. Germline CDR1 reads SGHTA; CDR2 reads FQGTGA. Trimming cost V 5 bases and J 3 bases; bases outside gene matches: 6. The CDR3 extends over 15 amino acids. The CDR3, as DNA: TGTGCCAGCAGCCGGGGACTAGCGGACAACTACGAGCAGTACTTC. Translated, it gives CASSRGLADNYEQYF.

The chain couples TRBV5-1 to TRBJ1-1; D ambiguous. The CDR3 sequence is 14 residues long. Germline V gene data show CDR1 as SGHRS and CDR2 as YFSETQ. V lost 4 bases, J lost 1 base, and 11 bases lay in between. The chain's CDR3 is CASSLTSANTEAFF. DNA of the CDR3: TGCGCCAGCAGCCTCACGTCCGCGAACACTGAAGCTTTCTTT.

As to this clone: This sample includes further DNA sequences coding for the same CDR3. V and J are TRBV5-1 and TRBJ2-2; 11 bases line up with TRBD2. With 0 bases clipped from V and 5 bases from J, the junction kept 0 bases outside the gene matches. There are 15 residues in the CDR3. The germline CDR1 and CDR2 sequences are SGHRS and YFSETQ. In nucleotides, the CDR3 is TGCGCCAGCAGCTTGGCTAGCGGGGGGACCGGGGAGCTGTTTTTT. Translation gives CASSLASGGTGELFF. The whole variable domain, filled in from reference TRBV5-1 and TRBJ2-2, reads KAGVTQTPRYLIKTRGQQVTLSCSPISGHRSVSWYQQTPGQGLQFLFEYFSETQRNKGNFPGRFSGRQFSNSRSEMNVSTLELGDSALYLCASSLASGGTGELFFGEGSRLTVL.

This chain connects TRBV9 to TRBJ1-2, with no clear D. This CDR3 comprises 15 residues. V lost 0 bases to trimming and J lost 3 bases, with 12 bases between them. Germline CDR1 reads SGDLS; CDR2 reads YYNGEE. The CDR3 sequence: CASSVVDTPDYGYTF. The CDR3 bases are TGTGCCAGCAGCGTAGTGGATACACCAGACTATGGCTACACCTTC.

The V and J genes are TRBV4-1 and TRBJ2-4; TRBD2 might be the D (6 bases). Trimming stripped 3 bases from V and 5 bases from J, with 14 bases between. In germline, CDR1 is MGHRA, CDR2 YSYEKL. There are 15 residues in the CDR3. The CDR3 DNA reads as TGCGCCAGCAGCCACGACCGGACTATACAAAACATTCAGTACTTC. Translation: CASSHDRTIQNIQYF.

The chain employs TRBV12-5 and TRBJ1-4, with TRBD1 as a possible D gene (5 bases). Germline CDR1 and CDR2: LGHNT and FRNRAP. The CDR3 runs 16 residues. V was trimmed by 1 base and J by 5 bases, leaving 14 bases between them. The CDR3 nucleotides read TGTGCTAGTGGTTTGGCAGGGAAGTGGCTCAATGAAAAACTGTTTTTT. It encodes CASGLAGKWLNEKLFF.

The chain employs TRBV19 and TRBJ2-3; 8 bases are shared with TRBD1. V gave up 8 bases and J gave up 1 base; unmatched junction bases: 5. From germline, CDR1 is LNHDA and CDR2 SQIVND (reference sequence). The CDR3 loop spans 14 amino acids. CDR3: CASHLTGGTDTQYF. Written as DNA, the CDR3 is TGTGCCAGTCACTTGACAGGGGGCACAGATACGCAGTATTTT.

This chain links TRBV2 with TRBJ1-5; a weak D match, TRBD1 (6 bases). Germline V gene lookup returns CDR1 SNHLY and CDR2 FYNNEI. Trimming removed 4 bases at V and 4 bases at J, with 14 bases between. CDR3 length: 15 residues. DNA of the CDR3: TGTGCCAGCAGTGTCGGACAGACGGAGAATCAGCCCCAGCATTTT. This codes for CASSVGQTENQPQHF. Together with reference TRBV2 and TRBJ1-5, the CDR3 gives the full variable domain: EPEVTQTPSHQVTQMGQEVILRCVPISNHLYFYWYRQILGQKVEFLVSFYNNEISEKSEIFDDQFSVERPDGSNFTLKIRSTKLEDSAMYFCASSVGQTENQPQHFGDGTRLSIL.